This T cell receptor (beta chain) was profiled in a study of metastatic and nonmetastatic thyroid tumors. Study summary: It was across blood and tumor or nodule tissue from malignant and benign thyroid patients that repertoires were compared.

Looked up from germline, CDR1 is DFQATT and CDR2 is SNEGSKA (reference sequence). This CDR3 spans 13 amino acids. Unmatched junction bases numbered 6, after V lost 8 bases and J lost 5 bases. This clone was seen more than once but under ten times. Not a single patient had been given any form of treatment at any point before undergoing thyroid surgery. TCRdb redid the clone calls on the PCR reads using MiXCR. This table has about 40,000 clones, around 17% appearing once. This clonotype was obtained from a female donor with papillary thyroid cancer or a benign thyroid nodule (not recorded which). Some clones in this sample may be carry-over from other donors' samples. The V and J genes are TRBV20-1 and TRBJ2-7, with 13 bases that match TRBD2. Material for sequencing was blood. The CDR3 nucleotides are TGCAGTTCGGGACTAGCGGGGATAGACGAGCAGTACTTC. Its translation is CSSGLAGIDEQYF.